This T cell receptor (beta chain) was sequenced during a study of T cells in Graves' hyperthyroidism and ophthalmopathy. Whole-study context: The initial diagnosis was the point when peripheral blood was collected, ahead of any treatment. Study findings and constraints: Most thyroid-expanded clonotypes above 0.001 were also found in blood.

This clonotype was detected many times. Antigen unknown. RNA transcripts gave rise to amplified TCR beta CDR3 regions. The HTBI set primed first-round TCR CDR3 RT-PCR. TCRdb re-derived calls from the multiplex PCR reads in MiXCR, one entry per CDR3 protein. The sample consists of about 500,000 distinct CDR3 sequences, roughly 18% of them appearing once. Trimming cost V 1 base and J 3 bases, with 13 bases left between them. CDR3 size: 15 residues. CDR1 and CDR2 from the germline V gene are SGHAT and FQNNGV. It was uncontrolled infection, other autoimmune disease, pregnancy or lactation that excluded patients. Fresh peripheral blood, approximately 10 ml, yielded the PBMCs.

This TCR was recovered from a woman aged 18-29 years with Graves' ophthalmopathy. The sequencing input was blood. The chain employs TRBV11-2 and TRBJ2-7, with D tentatively TRBD2 (6 bases). The CDR3, as DNA: TGTGCCAGCAGCTTAGCGACGGAGGGGAACTACGAGCAGTACTTC. Protein sequence: CASSLATEGNYEQYF.